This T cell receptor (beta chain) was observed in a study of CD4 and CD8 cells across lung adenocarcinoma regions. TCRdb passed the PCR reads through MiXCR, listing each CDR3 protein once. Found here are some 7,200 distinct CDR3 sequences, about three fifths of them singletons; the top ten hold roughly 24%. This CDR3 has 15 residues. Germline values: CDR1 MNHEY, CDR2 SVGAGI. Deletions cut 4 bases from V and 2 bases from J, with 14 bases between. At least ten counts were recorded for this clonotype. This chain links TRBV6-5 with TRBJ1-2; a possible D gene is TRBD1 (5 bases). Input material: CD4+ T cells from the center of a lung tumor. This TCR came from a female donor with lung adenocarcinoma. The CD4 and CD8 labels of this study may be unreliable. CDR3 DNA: TGTGCCAGCAGTTTCATCCGGGACGGGAACTATGGCTACACCTTC. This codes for CASSFIRDGNYGYTF.